The source of this T cell receptor beta chain is a study of CD8 T cells in ankylosing spondylitis. Broader study findings: Previous work reported some of these motif variants in the synovial fluid and blood of reactive arthritis.

Regarding this clonotype: Its antigen is unknown.

Using its own MiXCR run on the 5' RACE reads, TCRdb lists one record per CDR3 protein. Among about 360,000 distinct CDR3 sequences, 20% to 25% were seen once, and the ten largest hold less than 15%. This clonotype was obtained from a male donor with ankylosing spondylitis or in good health (not recorded which). Sequences were obtained from blood, either unsorted or a sorted T cell fraction (not recorded which).

CDR3 region: CASSFGFAGGNGAGELFF. The CDR3 DNA is TGTGCCAGCAGCTTTGGATTTGCTGGGGGGAACGGGGCCGGGGAGCTGTTTTTT. The V call is TRBV11-2, the J call TRBJ2-2, with D perhaps matching TRBD2 (6 bases). Trimming removed 3 bases from V and 6 bases from J, with 23 bases in between. The CDR3 consists of 18 residues. The V gene's germline CDR1 is SGHAT and CDR2 FQNNGV. Looking up the rest from reference TRBV11-2 and TRBJ2-2 gives the full variable domain: EAGVAQSPRYKIIEKRQSVAFWCNPISGHATLYWYQQILGQGPKLLIQFQNNGVVDDSQLPKDRFSAERLKGVDSTLKIQPAKLEDSAVYLCASSFGFAGGNGAGELFFGEGSRLTVL.